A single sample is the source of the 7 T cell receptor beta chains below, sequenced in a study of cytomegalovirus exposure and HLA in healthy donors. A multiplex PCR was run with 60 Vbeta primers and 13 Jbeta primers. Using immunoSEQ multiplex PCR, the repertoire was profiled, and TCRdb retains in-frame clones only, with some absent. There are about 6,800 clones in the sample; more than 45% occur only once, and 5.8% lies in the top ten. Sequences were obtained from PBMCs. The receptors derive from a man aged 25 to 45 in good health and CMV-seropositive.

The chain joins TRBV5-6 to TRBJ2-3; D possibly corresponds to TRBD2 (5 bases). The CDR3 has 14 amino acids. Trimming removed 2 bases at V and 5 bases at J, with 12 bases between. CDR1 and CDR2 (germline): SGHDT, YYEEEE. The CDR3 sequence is CASSFRRSGDTQYF. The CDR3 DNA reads TGTGCCAGCAGCTTTCGGAGGAGCGGAGATACGCAGTATTTT.

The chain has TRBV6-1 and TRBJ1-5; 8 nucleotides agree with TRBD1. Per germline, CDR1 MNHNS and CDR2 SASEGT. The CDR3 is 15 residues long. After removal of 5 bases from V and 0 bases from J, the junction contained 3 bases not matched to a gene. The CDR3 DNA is TGTGCCAGCAGTCTCACAGGGGGTAGCAATCAGCCCCAGCATTTT. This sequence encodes CASSLTGGSNQPQHF.

The CDR3 DNA sequence: TGTGCCAGCAGTGAGAAGGGGGTCTCCTACGAGCAGTACTTC. Translated: CASSEKGVSYEQYF. V usage is TRBV25-1 and J usage is TRBJ2-7; maybe TRBD1 (6 bases). Germline V gives CDR1 MGHDK, CDR2 SYGVNS. V gave up 3 bases and J gave up 0 bases, with 9 bases separating them. The length of the CDR3 is 14 residues.

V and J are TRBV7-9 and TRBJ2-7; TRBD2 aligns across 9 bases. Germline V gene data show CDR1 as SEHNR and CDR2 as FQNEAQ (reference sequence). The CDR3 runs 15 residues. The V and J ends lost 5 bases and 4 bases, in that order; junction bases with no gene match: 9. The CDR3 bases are TGTGCCAGCAGCCCCCTAAGAGCGGGGGGATACGAGCAGTACTTC. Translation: CASSPLRAGGYEQYF.

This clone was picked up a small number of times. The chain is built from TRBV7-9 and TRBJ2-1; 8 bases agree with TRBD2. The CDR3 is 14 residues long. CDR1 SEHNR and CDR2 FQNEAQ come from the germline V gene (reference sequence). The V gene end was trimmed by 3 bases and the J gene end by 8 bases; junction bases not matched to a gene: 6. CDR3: CASSLVGLVYEQFF. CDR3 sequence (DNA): TGTGCCAGCAGCTTGGTGGGACTAGTCTATGAGCAGTTCTTC.

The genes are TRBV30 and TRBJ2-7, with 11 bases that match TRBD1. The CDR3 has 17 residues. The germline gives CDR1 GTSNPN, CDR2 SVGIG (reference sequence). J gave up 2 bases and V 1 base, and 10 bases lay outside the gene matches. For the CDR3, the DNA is TGTGCCTGGAGTGGGGGGACAGGGGGTAGTAGGGCCTACGAGCAGTACTTC. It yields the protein CAWSGGTGGSRAYEQYF. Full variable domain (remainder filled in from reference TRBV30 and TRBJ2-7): SQTIHQWPATLVQPVGSPLSLECTVEGTSNPNLYWYRQAAGRGLQLLFYSVGIGQISSEVPQNLSASRPQDRQFILSSKKLLLSDSGFYLCAWSGGTGGSRAYEQYFGPGTRLTVT.

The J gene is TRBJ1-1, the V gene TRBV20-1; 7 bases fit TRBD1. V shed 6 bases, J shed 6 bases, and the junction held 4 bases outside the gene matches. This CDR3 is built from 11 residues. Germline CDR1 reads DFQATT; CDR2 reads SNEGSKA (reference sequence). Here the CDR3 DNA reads TGCAGTGCGACAGGGTACGCTGAAGCTTTCTTT. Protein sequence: CSATGYAEAFF.